The 23 T cell receptor beta chains below all came from one sample that was sequenced in a study of blood T cell repertoires in COVID-19. Only in-frame clones appear in the TCRdb table, and some are missing; sequencing was by immunoSEQ multiplex PCR. The table includes about 53,000 clones, roughly 90% detected once. Sequencing was performed on peripheral blood. The receptors come from a human donor in a cohort sampled during active COVID-19.

This clone appeared a single time. The rearrangement links TRBV6-2 or TRBV6-3 to TRBJ1-1; D remains unclear. Trimming removed 5 bases from V and 1 base from J, with 11 bases in between. The CDR3 covers 14 residues. Per germline, CDR1 MNHEY and CDR2 SVGEGT. CDR3 sequence (DNA): TGTGCCAGCAGTCGCCGGACTGCGAACACTGAAGCTTTCTTT. It translates to CASSRRTANTEAFF.

V is TRBV6-1 and J is TRBJ1-5; perhaps TRBD1 as D (5 bases). The V gene's germline CDR1 is MNHNS and CDR2 SASEGT. Trimming left V 2 bases short and J 3 bases short, with 14 bases between. The CDR3 covers 16 residues. This CDR3 reads CASSEKLPGPNQPQHF. The CDR3, as DNA: TGTGCCAGCAGTGAAAAACTCCCAGGGCCCAATCAGCCCCAGCATTTT.

The rearrangement uses TRBV18 and TRBJ2-1; possibly TRBD1 for D (5 bases). Germline V lookup: CDR1 KGHSH, CDR2 LQKENI. The CDR3 sequence is 18 residues long. V was trimmed by 2 bases and J by 1 base, leaving 18 bases between them. DNA of the CDR3: TGTGCCAGCTCACCAAACTTCCTTTCAGGGTCATCCTACAATGAGCAGTTCTTC. Translating gives CASSPNFLSGSSYNEQFF.

The J gene is TRBJ2-1, the V gene TRBV11-2; 8 nucleotides line up with TRBD2. Germline assignment: CDR1 SGHAT and CDR2 FQNNGV. The V segment lost 2 bases and the J segment 6 bases; nucleotides outside the gene matches: 9. The CDR3 length is 16 residues. CDR3 nucleotides: TGTGCCAGCAGCTTATCGGGGGGGAAGGTGAGCAATGAGCAGTTCTTC. Translating gives CASSLSGGKVSNEQFF.

The J gene is TRBJ1-3, the V gene TRBV16; no clear D. CDR3 length: 13 residues. V dropped 3 bases and J dropped 1 base, with 4 bases sitting between them. From germline, CDR1 is KGHSY and CDR2 FQNENV. CDR3: CASSHGSGNTIYF. The CDR3 DNA sequence: TGTGCCAGCAGCCACGGGTCTGGAAACACCATATATTTT.

J is TRBJ2-5 and V is TRBV7-9, with a tentative D call TRBD1 (6 bases). V lost 5 bases and J lost 2, with 24 bases in between. Germline V CDR1 and CDR2: SEHNR, FQNEAQ (reference sequence). The CDR3 sequence is 18 residues long. The CDR3 DNA is TGTGCCAGCAGCACGAAGATTACACAGGGTCGGGATCAAGAGACCCAGTACTTC. Protein: CASSTKITQGRDQETQYF.

The chain uses TRBV10-3 and TRBJ1-2, with a tentative D call TRBD1 (5 bases). This CDR3 comprises 11 residues. Trimming shortened V by 2 bases and J by 7 bases, and 5 bases separated the two germline ends. CDR1 and CDR2 from the germline V gene are ENHRY and SYGVKD. The CDR3 region is CAISEQGGYTF. The CDR3 region has the DNA TGTGCCATCAGTGAGCAGGGTGGCTACACCTTC.

J is TRBJ2-7 and V is TRBV30; D gene ambiguous. The CDR3 sequence is 13 residues long. CDR1 and CDR2 from the germline V gene are GTSNPN and SVGIG (reference sequence). Trimming left V 5 bases short and J 3 bases short, with 14 bases between. CDR3 residues: CAWSPGVIYEQYF. As DNA, the CDR3 is TGTGCCTGGTCACCGGGTGTTATCTACGAGCAGTACTTC. Complete variable domain (other parts from reference TRBV30 and TRBJ2-7): SQTIHQWPATLVQPVGSPLSLECTVEGTSNPNLYWYRQAAGRGLQLLFYSVGIGQISSEVPQNLSASRPQDRQFILSSKKLLLSDSGFYLCAWSPGVIYEQYFGPGTRLTVT.

V is TRBV28 and J is TRBJ2-2, with D possibly matching TRBD1 (6 bases). The CDR3 contains 15 residues. The V end lost 4 bases, the J end lost 3 bases, and 12 bases lay between the germline ends. Germline CDR1 is MDHEN and CDR2 is SYDVKM. CDR3 DNA sequence: TGTGCCAGCAGTTCAGGGGTGGAATACACCGGGGAGCTGTTTTTT. Encoded protein: CASSSGVEYTGELFF.

The chain combines TRBV5-4 with TRBJ1-2; perhaps TRBD1 as D (5 bases). With 4 bases removed from V and 6 bases from J, the gap between germline ends came to 10 bases. This CDR3 comprises 12 residues. CDR1 and CDR2 from the germline V gene are SGHNT and YYREEE (reference sequence). CDR3 bases: TGTGCCAGCAGCGCCCCAGGGAATGGCTACACCTTC. Translated, it gives CASSAPGNGYTF.

The chain uses TRBV10-3 and TRBJ1-5; D ambiguous. Germline V gene data show CDR1 as ENHRY and CDR2 as SYGVKD. V was trimmed by 0 bases and J by 0 bases, leaving 15 bases between them. CDR3 size: 18 residues. CDR3 sequence (DNA): TGTGCCATCAGTGAGTCGGGTGGAGGGTTTGATAGCAATCAGCCCCAGCATTTT. Its translation is CAISESGGGFDSNQPQHF.

The gene calls are TRBV19 and TRBJ2-3; no clear D. In germline, CDR1 is LNHDA, CDR2 SQIVND (reference sequence). This CDR3 contains 16 residues. Trimming took off 1 base at V and 2 bases at J, with 13 bases between the two ends. CDR3 in DNA: TGTGCCAGTAGTATAGGCACCAACACCCCCACAGATACGCAGTATTTT. The encoded protein is CASSIGTNTPTDTQYF.

The rearrangement links TRBV5-6 to TRBJ1-3; no firm D call. CDR1 is SGHDT and CDR2 is YYEEEE in the germline V gene. Trimming pared 0 bases from V and 0 bases from J, leaving 13 bases between. The CDR3 length is 17 residues. The CDR3: CASSLEGHHSSGNTIYF. The CDR3 DNA follows: TGTGCCAGCAGCTTGGAAGGTCACCACAGCTCTGGAAACACCATATATTTT.

The chain combines TRBV24-1 with TRBJ2-7; no firm D call. V shed 0 bases and J shed 6 bases, with 11 bases lying between them. Germline V gene sequence: CDR1 KGHDR, CDR2 SFDVKD. The length of the CDR3 is 14 residues. The CDR3 DNA is TGTGCCACCAGTGATTTGAACAGCCCAACCGAGCAGTACTTC. This gives the protein CATSDLNSPTEQYF.

The V gene is TRBV10-3, the J gene TRBJ2-7; possible D gene TRBD2, 6 bases. V gave up 3 bases and J gave up 2 bases, with 11 bases separating them. The germline CDR1 and CDR2 sequences are ENHRY and SYGVKD. The CDR3 has 14 residues. DNA of the CDR3: TGTGCCATCAGTGACGCGGGAAAAACCTACGAGCAGTACGTC. Its protein product is CAISDAGKTYEQYV.

The V call is TRBV7-2, the J call TRBJ2-4, with TRBD2 matching 7 bases. Germline CDR1 SGHTA, CDR2 FQGNSA. J lost 3 bases, V lost 4 bases, and 12 bases had no gene match. The CDR3 sequence is 17 residues long. The CDR3 sequence: CASSSPRGSGSKNIQYF. The CDR3 DNA reads TGTGCCAGCAGCTCCCCGCGCGGGAGCGGAAGCAAAAACATTCAGTACTTC.

This clone was found once. Other nucleotide sequences from this sample produce the same CDR3. This sequence joins TRBV6-6 and TRBJ1-1, with 7 bases matching TRBD1. Germline CDR1 is MNHNY and CDR2 is SVGAGI (reference sequence). V gave up 6 bases and J gave up 1 base; unmatched junction bases: 5. The CDR3 covers 14 residues. The CDR3 DNA sequence: TGTGCCAGCAGCCTACAGGGGCGGAACACTGAAGCTTTCTTT. Its protein is CASSLQGRNTEAFF.

This clone was observed a few times. This chain joins TRBV4-3 and TRBJ2-1; 8 bases agree with TRBD2. Germline-derived CDR1 and CDR2 are LGHNA and YSLEER. V lost 0 bases to trimming and J lost 6 bases; unmatched junction nucleotides: 7. The CDR3 has 16 amino acids. CDR3 coding DNA: TGCGCCAGCAGCCAAGATCCAGGGAGCGGGGGCAATGAGCAGTTCTTC. Its protein is CASSQDPGSGGNEQFF.

This clone has a single count. The J gene is TRBJ2-1, the V gene TRBV2; TRBD2 aligns across 8 bases. CDR3 length: 12 amino acids. The germline CDR1 and CDR2 sequences are SNHLY and FYNNEI. Trimming removed 7 bases from V and 10 bases from J; junction bases left unmatched: 6. The CDR3 reads CASIPERGEQFF. DNA for the CDR3: TGTGCCAGCATTCCCGAGCGGGGGGAGCAGTTCTTC.

This clone was detected once. The genes are TRBV28 and TRBJ1-2; D call uncertain. The CDR3 is 17 amino acids. Germline CDR1 is MDHEN and CDR2 is SYDVKM. Trimming pared 4 bases from V and 1 base from J, leaving 19 bases between. The CDR3 here is CASSSGNWWQINYGYTF. CDR3 DNA sequence: TGTGCCAGCAGTTCGGGGAATTGGTGGCAGATTAACTATGGCTACACCTTC.

V usage is TRBV18 and J usage is TRBJ1-6, with 9 bases aligning to TRBD1. The CDR3 spans 16 residues. Losses at the gene ends were 0 bases for V and 8 bases for J; bases not matched to a gene: 5. Looked up from germline, CDR1 is KGHSH and CDR2 is LQKENI. DNA for the CDR3: TGTGCCAGCTCACCACCTCCCCGGACAGGGGATTCACCCCTCCACTTT. Amino acid sequence: CASSPPPRTGDSPLHF.

V and J are TRBV28 and TRBJ1-4; 7 nucleotides match TRBD1. Trimming at V came to 4 bases and at J to 5 bases, leaving 10 bases not matched to a gene. This CDR3 is 16 amino acids long. Germline CDR1 is MDHEN and CDR2 is SYDVKM. The CDR3: CASSSPAGTANEKLFF. CDR3 bases: TGTGCCAGCAGTTCACCAGCCGGGACAGCGAATGAAAAACTGTTTTTT. Together with reference TRBV28 and TRBJ1-4, the CDR3 gives the full variable domain: DVKVTQSSRYLVKRTGEKVFLECVQDMDHENMFWYRQDPGLGLRLIYFSYDVKMKEKGDIPEGYSVSREKKERFSLILESASTNQTSMYLCASSSPAGTANEKLFFGSGTQLSVL.

This chain joins TRBV7-9 and TRBJ2-7; no clear D gene. CDR1 is SEHNR, CDR2 FQNEAQ, per germline (reference sequence). The CDR3 extends over 13 amino acids. Trimming pared 1 base from V and 4 bases from J, leaving 8 bases between. This CDR3 reads CASSLGGGYEQYF. CDR3 bases: TGTGCCAGCAGCTTAGGCGGCGGTTACGAGCAGTACTTC.